The 25 T cell receptor beta chains below were found in one sample sequenced in a study of technical replicates of blood from several donors. The protocol was immunoSEQ multiplex PCR, while the TCRdb copy is restricted to in-frame clones and leaves out a portion. Of about 70,000 clones listed, approximately 83% are singletons. The sequenced sample consisted of PBMCs. These receptors were collected from a human donor in good health. Some clones in this sample may be carry-over from other donors' samples.

The gene calls are TRBV18 and TRBJ1-2; 7 bases agree with TRBD1. The V segment lost 4 bases and the J segment 6 bases; nucleotides outside the gene matches: 8. The germline V gene encodes CDR1 KGHSH and CDR2 LQKENI. The CDR3 consists of 14 residues. CDR3 loop: CASSRTTGPDGYTF. Here the CDR3 DNA reads TGTGCCAGCTCACGTACGACAGGGCCAGATGGCTACACCTTC.

The genes are TRBV30 and TRBJ2-5; possibly TRBD1 for D (5 bases). The ends were cut back, 7 bases at V and 4 bases at J, with 22 bases in the middle. CDR1 and CDR2 (germline): GTSNPN, SVGIG (reference sequence). CDR3 size: 15 residues. CDR3 DNA: TGTGCCTACCTCCGAGTTAAGGGGCAGCGAGAGACCCAGTACTTC. Its translation: CAYLRVKGQRETQYF.

The chain combines TRBV25-1 with TRBJ2-1; TRBD2 agrees at 8 bases. The length of the CDR3 is 16 residues. Germline CDR1 MGHDK, CDR2 SYGVNS. V gave up 2 bases and J gave up 3 bases; unmatched junction bases: 6. CDR3 amino acids: CASSEGTRVLYNEQFF. CDR3 in DNA: TGTGCCAGCAGTGAAGGGACTAGGGTACTCTACAATGAGCAGTTCTTC. The whole variable domain, filled in from reference TRBV25-1 and TRBJ2-1, reads EADIYQTPRYLVIGTGKKITLECSQTMGHDKMYWYQQDPGMELHLIHYSYGVNSTEKGDLSSESTVSRIRTEHFPLTLESARPSHTSQYLCASSEGTRVLYNEQFFGPGTRLTVL.

This rearrangement joins TRBV4-3 to TRBJ1-1; D is undetermined. Germline V CDR1 and CDR2: LGHNA, YSLEER. The CDR3 loop spans 13 amino acids. Trimming took 2 bases from V and 1 from J, leaving 5 bases between them. The DNA for the CDR3 is TGCGCCAGCAGCCAAAACAAGAACACTGAAGCTTTCTTT. Translating gives CASSQNKNTEAFF.

The chain carries TRBV5-1 and TRBJ2-1; maybe TRBD2 (5 bases). Germline V CDR1 and CDR2: SGHRS, YFSETQ. The V end lost 4 bases, the J end lost 10 bases, and 9 bases lay between the germline ends. The CDR3 is 11 residues long. The CDR3 is CASSLSGEQFF. The CDR3 DNA reads as TGCGCCAGCAGCCTGAGCGGAGAGCAGTTCTTC. Combining the CDR3 with reference TRBV5-1 and TRBJ2-1 gives the whole variable domain KAGVTQTPRYLIKTRGQQVTLSCSPISGHRSVSWYQQTPGQGLQFLFEYFSETQRNKGNFPGRFSGRQFSNSRSEMNVSTLELGDSALYLCASSLSGEQFFGPGTRLTVL.

The CDR3 DNA sequence: TGTGCCTGGAGTCCAGGGTTAGTCAGCTACGAGCAGTACTTC. Translation: CAWSPGLVSYEQYF. The J gene is TRBJ2-5, the V gene TRBV30; maybe TRBD1 (5 bases). The end of the DNA aligns better with TRBJ2-7, so the J call may be wrong. The CDR3 has 14 residues. Germline V CDR1 and CDR2: GTSNPN, SVGIG (reference sequence).

This clone was counted only a few times. The genes are TRBV6-1 and TRBJ1-2; D is uncertain. Germline lookup yields CDR1 MNHNS and CDR2 SASEGT. The CDR3 is 14 amino acids. The V end was cut by 2 bases, the J end by 0 bases, with 7 bases between. The CDR3, as DNA: TGTGCCAGCAGTGAATCGTCTGCTAACTATGGCTACACCTTC. It yields the protein CASSESSANYGYTF.

The chain carries TRBV5-4 and TRBJ2-5, with TRBD2 as a possible D gene (5 bases). CDR3 length: 15 residues. Trimming removed 5 bases at V and 4 bases at J, with 18 bases between. Germline CDR1 reads SGHNT; CDR2 reads YYREEE (reference sequence). As DNA, the CDR3 is TGTGCCAGCAGATTCGGACTGGAGCCCAGAGAGACCCAGTACTTC. It is translated as CASRFGLEPRETQYF.

This rearrangement joins TRBV6-5 to TRBJ2-1, with 9 bases that match TRBD2. Trimming removed 5 bases from V and 3 bases from J; junction bases left unmatched: 5. The CDR3 runs to 15 residues. From germline, CDR1 is MNHEY and CDR2 SVGAGI. The CDR3 coding sequence is TGTGCCAGCAGTACTAGCGGGCCTTTCTACAATGAGCAGTTCTTC. It is translated as CASSTSGPFYNEQFF.

In DNA form, the CDR3 reads TGTGCCAGCAGCCCCGATTTGAGCTCCTACAATGAGCAGTTCTTC. Translating gives CASSPDLSSYNEQFF. The chain combines TRBV7-8 with TRBJ2-1; D is unclear. This CDR3 contains 15 residues. V was clipped by 5 bases and J by 0 bases, with 11 bases between them. In germline, CDR1 is SGHVS, CDR2 FQNEAQ.

The chain couples TRBV5-1 to TRBJ2-1, with D perhaps TRBD2 (6 bases). The germline V and J ends were trimmed by 1 base and 8 bases, with 7 bases remaining between them. CDR1 is SGHRS and CDR2 is YFSETQ in the germline V gene. The CDR3 is made up of 12 amino acids. DNA for the CDR3: TGCGCCAGCAGCTTGTGGGGGGATGAGCAGTTCTTC. Translated, it gives CASSLWGDEQFF.

The chain uses TRBV7-9 and TRBJ2-7; TRBD2 matches at 13 bases. Germline V CDR1 and CDR2: SEHNR, FQNEAQ (reference sequence). The J segment lost 3 bases and the V segment lost 5 bases, leaving 4 bases of the junction unmatched. The CDR3 covers 15 residues. DNA of the CDR3: TGTGCCAGCAGCCCGGGGACTAGCGGGAACTACGAGCAGTACTTC. Its protein is CASSPGTSGNYEQYF.

The chain couples TRBV30 to TRBJ2-5; D unresolved. Germline CDR1 GTSNPN, CDR2 SVGIG (reference sequence). The CDR3 length is 11 residues. V was pared by 3 bases and J by 4 bases, with 6 bases between. The CDR3 DNA reads as TGTGCCTGGAGCCTCGGAGAGACCCAGTACTTC. Its translation is CAWSLGETQYF. The whole variable domain, remainder taken from reference TRBV30 and TRBJ2-5, is SQTIHQWPATLVQPVGSPLSLECTVEGTSNPNLYWYRQAAGRGLQLLFYSVGIGQISSEVPQNLSASRPQDRQFILSSKKLLLSDSGFYLCAWSLGETQYFGPGTRLLVL.

V and J are TRBV19 and TRBJ2-1; TRBD2 is a possible D gene (6 bases). This CDR3 has 16 residues. V lost 5 bases to trimming and J lost 3 bases, with 17 bases between them. Germline V lookup: CDR1 LNHDA, CDR2 SQIVND (reference sequence). CDR3 DNA: TGTGCCAGTAGTTCCCAGGCTAGCGTCAACTACAATGAGCAGTTCTTC. Encoded protein: CASSSQASVNYNEQFF.

The gene calls are TRBV4-2 and TRBJ2-3, with 8 bases matching TRBD2. Germline lookup yields CDR1 LGHNA and CDR2 YNFKEQ. The CDR3 covers 15 residues. The junction had 2 bases not matched to a gene; V was cut back by 0 bases and J by 3 bases. The DNA for the CDR3 is TGTGCCAGCAGCCAAGATCCGGGAGGGACAGATACGCAGTATTTT. Its translation is CASSQDPGGTDTQYF.

This chain uses TRBV5-1 with TRBJ2-5; 7 positions agree with TRBD1. Germline V gene lookup returns CDR1 SGHRS and CDR2 YFSETQ. The J segment lost 2 bases and the V segment lost 4 bases, leaving 5 bases of the junction unmatched. The CDR3 sequence is 14 residues long. The CDR3 bases are TGCGCCAGCAGCGGATGGACAGGTCAAGAGACCCAGTACTTC. This translates into CASSGWTGQETQYF. Full variable domain (remainder filled in from reference TRBV5-1 and TRBJ2-5): KAGVTQTPRYLIKTRGQQVTLSCSPISGHRSVSWYQQTPGQGLQFLFEYFSETQRNKGNFPGRFSGRQFSNSRSEMNVSTLELGDSALYLCASSGWTGQETQYFGPGTRLLVL.

V is TRBV4-2 and J is TRBJ2-2, with D possibly being TRBD2 (6 bases). Trimming cost V 2 bases and J 2 bases, with 9 bases left between them. The CDR3 sequence is 15 residues long. The germline CDR1 and CDR2 sequences are LGHNA and YNFKEQ. As DNA, the CDR3 is TGTGCCAGCAGCCAAAAGGGACTCAACACCGGGGAGCTGTTTTTT. Encoded protein: CASSQKGLNTGELFF.

V usage is TRBV6-5 and J usage is TRBJ2-1; 13 bases align to TRBD2. This CDR3 contains 15 residues. Trimming took 4 bases from V and 8 from J; bases not matched to a gene: 5. Germline lookup yields CDR1 MNHEY and CDR2 SVGAGI. CDR3 amino acids: CASSSRTSGSYEQFF. The CDR3 DNA sequence: TGTGCCAGCAGTTCCCGGACTAGCGGGAGCTATGAGCAGTTCTTC.

This clone appeared once. The V gene is TRBV28, the J gene TRBJ2-3; a possible D gene is TRBD2 (6 bases). This CDR3 has 13 amino acids. V gave up 7 bases and J gave up 6 bases, with 14 bases separating them. CDR1 and CDR2 (germline): MDHEN, SYDVKM. The CDR3 reads CASTPPGRDTQYF. The CDR3 DNA reads TGTGCCAGCACCCCCCCAGGGAGGGATACGCAGTATTTT.

CDR3 region: CASSFLDRGREQYF. CDR3 DNA: TGTGCCAGCAGTTTTCTGGACAGGGGGCGAGAGCAGTACTTC. V and J are TRBV27 and TRBJ2-7, with 11 bases that match TRBD1. CDR3 length: 14 residues. CDR1 is MNHEY, CDR2 SMNVEV, per germline (reference sequence). J was trimmed by 7 bases and V by 3 bases; bases with no gene match: 5.

In its sample, this clone was seen a few times. V is TRBV2 and J is TRBJ1-1, with D tentatively TRBD1 (6 bases). V lost 9 bases to trimming and J lost 1 base, with 12 bases between them. Germline V CDR1 and CDR2: SNHLY, FYNNEI. The CDR3 loop spans 13 amino acids. The CDR3 sequence: CARTGLGNTEAFF. In DNA form, the CDR3 reads TGTGCCAGAACAGGGTTGGGGAACACTGAAGCTTTCTTT.

The rearrangement joins TRBV14 to TRBJ1-2, with 10 bases that match TRBD1. This CDR3 is built from 14 residues. Germline values: CDR1 SGHDN, CDR2 FVKESK. The V and J ends lost 4 bases and 3 bases, in that order; junction bases with no gene match: 2. This CDR3 is CASSRDRGDYGYTF. Here the CDR3 DNA reads TGTGCCAGCAGCCGGGACAGGGGAGACTATGGCTACACCTTC.

The gene calls are TRBV19 and TRBJ2-1, with TRBD1 matching 8 bases. J was trimmed by 7 bases and V by 6 bases; bases with no gene match: 14. The CDR3 is 16 residues long. CDR1 LNHDA and CDR2 SQIVND come from the germline V gene (reference sequence). The CDR3 region has the DNA TGTGCCAGTAGCCCCGCCGGACAGGGAGCTAGGAATGAGCAGTTCTTC. Encoded protein: CASSPAGQGARNEQFF.

The chain links TRBV7-2 to TRBJ2-7; D gene ambiguous. This CDR3 has 12 amino acids. The germline gives CDR1 SGHTA, CDR2 FQGNSA. V lost 4 bases and J lost 0, with 4 bases in between. The CDR3, as DNA: TGTGCCAGCAGCTCTAGCTCCTACGAGCAGTACTTC. As protein: CASSSSSYEQYF.

The chain links TRBV7-9 to TRBJ2-5, with 7 bases identical to TRBD1. Germline trimming cut 5 bases from V and 0 bases from J; bases unmatched to any gene: 6. CDR3 length: 15 amino acids. CDR1 and CDR2 (germline): SEHNR, FQNEAQ (reference sequence). This CDR3 reads CASSPTGNYQETQYF. The DNA for the CDR3 is TGTGCCAGCAGCCCGACAGGGAATTACCAAGAGACCCAGTACTTC.